A selection of T cell receptor beta chains follows, all from one sample in a study of cytotoxic CD8 clonotypes in ibrutinib-treated CLL. The method was immunoSEQ multiplex PCR; TCRdb's version includes in-frame clones alone and lacks a portion of them. The sample lists around 150,000 clones, around 81% occurring once. The sample here was PBMCs, taken after 36 months of ibrutinib treatment. These receptors were obtained from a human donor with chronic lymphocytic leukemia. The CDR3 runs from the conserved cysteine through the conserved F or W. A D gene is named only where the DNA matches it firmly. Not all rows give a size; the values are once, few, many and, for expanded clones, a class.

.	TRBJ2-1	.	14	TRBV7-9	CASSSPSGSNEQFF	TGTGCCAGCAGCTCCCCATCGGGGAGCAATGAGCAGTTCTTC
.	TRBJ2-1	.	14	TRBV2	CASSDRAGWNEQFF	TGTGCCAGCAGTGATAGGGCAGGGTGGAATGAGCAGTTCTTC
TRBD2	TRBJ2-7	.	16	TRBV4-1	CASSQPAGRRSYEQYF	TGCGCCAGCAGCCAGCCAGCGGGAAGGCGTTCCTACGAGCAGTACTTC
.	TRBJ2-5	.	14	TRBV29-1	CSVDIPGIQETQYF	TGCAGCGTTGACATCCCAGGGATACAAGAGACCCAGTACTTC
.	TRBJ2-1	few	14	TRBV19	CASKGDLSYNEQFF	TGTGCCAGTAAGGGGGACCTTTCCTACAATGAGCAGTTCTTC
TRBD2	TRBJ2-1	.	16	TRBV18	CASSPLAGDPYNEQFF	TGTGCCAGCTCACCGCTAGCGGGGGATCCCTACAATGAGCAGTTCTTC
.	TRBJ1-1	.	15	TRBV7-2	CASSLVVGATTEAFF	TGTGCCAGCAGCTTAGTGGTAGGGGCGACCACTGAAGCTTTCTTT
.	TRBJ1-3	once	15	TRBV7-6	CASSSTRPAGNTIYF	TGTGCCAGCAGCTCAACACGGCCCGCTGGAAACACCATATATTTT
.	TRBJ1-2	.	14	TRBV7-9	CASSPGRSAYGYTF	TGTGCCAGCAGCCCTGGACGGAGCGCTTATGGCTACACCTTC
.	TRBJ2-1	.	15	TRBV4-2	CASSHQGGGNNEQFF	TGTGCCAGCAGCCATCAAGGGGGGGGCAACAATGAGCAGTTCTTC
.	TRBJ1-4	.	15	TRBV10-2	CASSESGTLVEKLFF	TGCGCCAGCAGTGAATCCGGGACACTTGTTGAAAAACTGTTTTTT
.	TRBJ1-3	.	16	TRBV5-1	CASSLRPLGEGNTIYF	TGCGCCAGCAGTCTCAGACCCCTCGGTGAAGGAAACACCATATATTTT
TRBD1	TRBJ2-1	.	14	TRBV12-5	CASGLGQGAVEQFF	TGTGCTAGTGGTTTGGGACAGGGGGCGGTGGAACAGTTCTTC
.	TRBJ2-7	.	15	TRBV18	CASSPQEGRFYEQYF	TGTGCCAGCTCACCTCAAGAGGGACGGTTCTACGAGCAGTACTTC
TRBD2	TRBJ2-5	.	17	TRBV5-1	CASSLAWRGVYQETQYF	TGCGCCAGCAGCTTGGCCTGGCGGGGGGTGTACCAAGAGACCCAGTACTTC
TRBD2	TRBJ2-1	.	18	TRBV19	CASSIRGLAGAGGNEQFF	TGTGCCAGTAGTATAAGGGGACTAGCGGGAGCGGGAGGCAATGAGCAGTTCTTC
.	TRBJ1-1	many	16	TRBV19	CASTFTAASGVAEAFF	TGTGCCAGTACGTTCACAGCGGCTTCGGGCGTCGCTGAAGCTTTCTTT
TRBD2	TRBJ2-7	.	15	TRBV11-2	CASSFPASGSYEQYF	TGTGCCAGCAGCTTCCCCGCTAGCGGGAGCTACGAGCAGTACTTC
.	TRBJ1-4	.	15	TRBV7-9	CASSGNSATNEKLFF	TGTGCCAGCAGCGGTAACAGTGCAACTAATGAAAAACTGTTTTTT
.	TRBJ1-1	.	12	TRBV10-3	CAISEFDTEAFF	TGTGCCATCAGTGAGTTTGACACTGAAGCTTTCTTT
TRBD2	TRBJ2-1	.	15	TRBV18	CASSPTGLEHREQFF	TGTGCCAGCTCACCAACTGGACTAGAACACCGGGAGCAGTTCTTC
TRBD1	TRBJ1-4	.	14	TRBV27	CASSYTGAAEKLFF	TGTGCCAGCAGCTACACAGGGGCTGCCGAAAAACTGTTTTTT
.	TRBJ1-2	.	11	TRBV29-1	CSVEGFYGYTF	TGCAGCGTTGAGGGGTTCTATGGCTACACCTTC
.	TRBJ1-1	.	15	TRBV5-4	CASSPSGGRNTEAFF	TGTGCCAGCAGCCCATCGGGGGGTCGGAACACTGAAGCTTTCTTT
TRBD1	TRBJ1-5	.	18	TRBV6-1	CASSGSLLQGSDNQPQHF	TGTGCCAGCAGTGGAAGCCTCTTACAGGGGTCGGATAATCAGCCCCAGCATTTT
.	TRBJ2-5	.	13	TRBV10-3	CAISESGRETQYF	TGTGCCATCAGTGAGTCGGGGCGGGAGACCCAGTACTTC
.	TRBJ1-5	.	13	TRBV30	CAWSPGARQPQHF	TGTGCCTGGAGTCCAGGGGCCAGGCAGCCCCAGCATTTT
TRBD2	TRBJ2-1	.	14	TRBV30	CAWRGLAAYNEQFF	TGTGCCTGGAGGGGACTAGCGGCTTACAATGAGCAGTTCTTC
.	TRBJ2-3	few	13	TRBV7-2	CASSLFGGDTQYF	TGTGCCAGCAGCTTGTTTGGGGGTGATACGCAGTATTTT
.	TRBJ1-5	.	15	TRBV5-6	CASSLGGAINQPQHF	TGTGCCAGCAGCTTAGGAGGGGCTATCAATCAGCCCCAGCATTTT
TRBD1	TRBJ2-2	.	16	TRBV7-4	CASSPRTGGNTGELFF	TGTGCCAGCAGCCCCCGGACAGGGGGTAACACCGGGGAGCTGTTTTTT
.	TRBJ1-6	.	18	TRBV28	CASSFLGRGSSYNSPLHF	TGTGCCAGCAGTTTTTTAGGCCGGGGGAGCTCCTATAATTCACCCCTCCACTTT
TRBD1	TRBJ1-5	.	13	TRBV28	CASRGQGYQPQHF	TGTGCCAGCAGGGGACAGGGGTATCAGCCCCAGCATTTT
TRBD2	TRBJ2-1	few	15	TRBV7-6	CASSLDLGGFNEQFF	TGTGCCAGCAGCTTAGACTTGGGAGGGTTCAATGAGCAGTTCTTC
.	TRBJ2-7	once	14	TRBV7-2	CASSPRQPIYEQYF	TGTGCCAGCAGCCCCAGACAGCCCATCTACGAGCAGTACTTC